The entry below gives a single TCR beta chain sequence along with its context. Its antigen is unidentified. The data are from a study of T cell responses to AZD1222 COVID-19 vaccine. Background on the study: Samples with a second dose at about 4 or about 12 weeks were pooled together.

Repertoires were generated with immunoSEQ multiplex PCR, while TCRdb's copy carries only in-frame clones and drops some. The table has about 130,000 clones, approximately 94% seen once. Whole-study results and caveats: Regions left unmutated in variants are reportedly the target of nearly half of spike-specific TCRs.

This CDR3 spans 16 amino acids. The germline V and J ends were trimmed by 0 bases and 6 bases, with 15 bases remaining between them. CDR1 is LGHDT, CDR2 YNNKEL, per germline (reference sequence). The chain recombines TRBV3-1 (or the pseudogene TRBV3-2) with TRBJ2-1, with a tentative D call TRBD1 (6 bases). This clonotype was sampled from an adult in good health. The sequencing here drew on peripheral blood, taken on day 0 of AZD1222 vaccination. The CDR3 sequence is CASSQEGQGFPNEQFF. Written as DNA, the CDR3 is TGTGCCAGCAGCCAAGAAGGGCAGGGGTTCCCCAATGAGCAGTTCTTC.